Presented here are 5 T cell receptor beta chains from one specimen sequenced in a study of beta chain features in type 1 diabetes. The sequenced template was cDNA made from the entire isolated RNA. Only in-frame clones appear in the TCRdb table, and some are missing; sequencing was by immunoSEQ multiplex PCR. The table shows about 740,000 clones, with around an eighth occurring only once. General study results and limits: In all four CD4+ subsets, TCRB CDR3 length was significantly, moderately reduced in type 1 diabetes.

These receptors lack a known antigen. Sequenced input: naive CD4+ T cells from blood. Receptor source: a man aged 18 to 29 with type 1 diabetes.

This clone showed up just a few times. The V gene is TRBV6-6, the J gene TRBJ2-2; the D gene could be TRBD1 or TRBD2 (5 bases each). The V end lost 11 bases, the J end lost 3 bases, and 16 bases lay between the germline ends. Germline V lookup: CDR1 MNHNY, CDR2 SVGAGI (reference sequence). The CDR3 covers 14 residues. The CDR3 DNA reads as TGTGCCTCCCGTCCGGGACGGGACACCGGGGAGCTGTTTTTT. It specifies CASRPGRDTGELFF.

V gene TRBV6-1 combines with J gene TRBJ2-1; D is ambiguous. The V end lost 4 bases, the J end lost 5 bases, and 12 bases lay between the germline ends. Germline V gene sequence: CDR1 MNHNS, CDR2 SASEGT. This CDR3 has 14 amino acids. The DNA of the CDR3 is TGTGCCAGCAGTGTAAGACGTGATAACAATGAGCAGTTCTTC. Amino acids: CASSVRRDNNEQFF.

The chain uses TRBV7-6 and TRBJ2-1, with TRBD1 as a possible D gene (6 bases). V lost 1 base to trimming and J lost 6 bases, with 10 bases between them. The V gene's germline CDR1 is SGHVS and CDR2 FNYEAQ. The CDR3 is made up of 14 amino acids. The CDR3 DNA is TGTGCCAGCAGCTTAGATGCAGGGGTCAATGAGCAGTTCTTC. It is translated as CASSLDAGVNEQFF.

J is TRBJ2-1 and V is TRBV14, with a weak D call TRBD2 (7 bases). Germline V gene lookup returns CDR1 SGHDN and CDR2 FVKESK. The CDR3 has 17 amino acids. V lost 1 base to trimming and J lost 2 bases, with 15 bases between them. CDR3 in DNA: TGTGCCAGCAGCCAAGTAGCACGGGGGGCACCCTACAATGAGCAGTTCTTC. Residues: CASSQVARGAPYNEQFF.

The table lists this clone with a few counts. The genes are TRBV5-1 and TRBJ1-1, with D possibly matching TRBD1 (5 bases). This CDR3 region has 13 residues. V was trimmed by 1 base and J by 4 bases, leaving 8 bases between them. Germline-derived CDR1 and CDR2 are SGHRS and YFSETQ. The DNA for the CDR3 is TGCGCCAGCAGCTTGACGGGGGGCACTGAAGCTTTCTTT. Translated: CASSLTGGTEAFF. Full variable domain (remainder filled in from reference TRBV5-1 and TRBJ1-1): KAGVTQTPRYLIKTRGQQVTLSCSPISGHRSVSWYQQTPGQGLQFLFEYFSETQRNKGNFPGRFSGRQFSNSRSEMNVSTLELGDSALYLCASSLTGGTEAFFGQGTRLTVV.